Included here is one T cell receptor beta chain sequence, with context. These data are taken from a study of blood T cell repertoires in COVID-19. At the level of the study: The cDNA or gDNA used as material had been derived from T cells, B-cell-depleted T cells, or PBMCs.

Source study methods: For nucleated cells, counts were estimated from reference gene primer amplification. Measured with immunoSEQ multiplex PCR; TCRdb has only the in-frame clones, and not every one. V and J calls and clone size come straight from that table; D and trimming were deduced from the DNA. Of around 330,000 clones in the sample, over 80% were seen once. Per the germline V gene, CDR1 is LNHNV and CDR2 is YYDKDF (reference sequence). Losses at the gene ends were 2 bases for V and 4 bases for J; bases not matched to a gene: 13. The CDR3 has 18 residues. This sequence originates from a young woman who had recovered from COVID-19. The sample taken for sequencing was PBMCs or T cells enriched from blood (not recorded which). This rearrangement joins TRBV15 to TRBJ2-1, with 8 bases fitting TRBD2. This CDR3 is CATSRLTGGRGAYNEQFF. Here the CDR3 DNA reads TGTGCCACCAGCAGACTAACCGGAGGGCGGGGGGCTTACAATGAGCAGTTCTTC.